This note documents a single TCR beta chain sequence. This entry belongs to a study of blood T cell repertoires in COVID-19. Study-wide context: In each case, the material was cDNA or gDNA derived from T cells, B-cell-depleted T cells, or PBMCs.

In the study's own analysis: Estimated nucleated cell counts came from reference gene primer amplification. Libraries were prepared by immunoSEQ multiplex PCR; TCRdb keeps only in-frame clonotypes and omits some of them. That table is the source of V, J and clone size, and D and trimming were worked out from the DNA. The sample comprises 200,000 to 250,000 clones, about 80% of which are singletons, and approximately 8% rests with the top ten. Germline trimming cut 6 bases from V and 2 bases from J; bases unmatched to any gene: 7. The CDR3 sequence is 15 residues long. The germline gives CDR1 MNHEY, CDR2 SVGAGI. Enrollment of patients from Seattle took place during active infection, with longitudinal follow-up.

The receptor was isolated from an elderly woman with COVID-19, enrolled during active disease. Sample: peripheral blood. The chain employs TRBV6-5 and TRBJ2-7; 10 bases agree with TRBD2. CDR3 region: CASRKNLAGAYEQYF. The CDR3 bases are TGTGCCAGCAGAAAAAATCTAGCGGGAGCCTACGAGCAGTACTTC.